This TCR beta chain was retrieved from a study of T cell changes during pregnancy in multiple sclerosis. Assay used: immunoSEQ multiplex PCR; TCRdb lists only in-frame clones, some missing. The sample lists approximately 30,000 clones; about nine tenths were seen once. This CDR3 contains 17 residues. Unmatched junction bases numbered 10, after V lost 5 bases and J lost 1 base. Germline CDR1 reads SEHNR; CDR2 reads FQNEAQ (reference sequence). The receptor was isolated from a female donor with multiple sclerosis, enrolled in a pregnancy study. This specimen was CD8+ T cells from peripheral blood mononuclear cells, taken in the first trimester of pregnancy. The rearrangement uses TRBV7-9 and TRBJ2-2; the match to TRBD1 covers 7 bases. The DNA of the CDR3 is TGTGCCAGCAGCATACCATCACAGGGGAAGAACACCGGGGAGCTGTTTTTT. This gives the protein CASSIPSQGKNTGELFF. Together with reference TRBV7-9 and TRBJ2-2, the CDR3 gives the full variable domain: DTGVSQNPRHKITKRGQNVTFRCDPISEHNRLYWYRQTLGQGPEFLTYFQNEAQLEKSRLLSDRFSAERPKGSFSTLEIQRTEQGDSAMYLCASSIPSQGKNTGELFFGEGSRLTVL.